The next 24 T cell receptor beta chains were all read from a single sample in a study of shared clonotypes between healthy human individuals. Data came from immunoSEQ multiplex PCR; TCRdb stores just in-frame clones and leaves some out. The sample includes approximately 2,000,000 clones, 85% to 95% of them seen just once. Sequencing input: naive CD4+ T cells from PBMCs. Subset defined: CD45RA+ positively selected. The origin of the receptors is a man aged 18 to 35 in good health. Some clones in this sample may be carry-over from other donors' samples.

V gene TRBV30 combines with J gene TRBJ2-7; either TRBD1 or TRBD2 may fit D (6 bases each). The CDR3 is 12 amino acids. Trimming shortened V by 8 bases and J by 3 bases, and 14 bases separated the two germline ends. CDR1 is GTSNPN and CDR2 is SVGIG in the germline V gene (reference sequence). The CDR3 DNA follows: TGTGCCGGGGACAAGGGACTCTACGAGCAGTACTTC. Translation gives CAGDKGLYEQYF. Full variable domain (remainder filled in from reference TRBV30 and TRBJ2-7): SQTIHQWPATLVQPVGSPLSLECTVEGTSNPNLYWYRQAAGRGLQLLFYSVGIGQISSEVPQNLSASRPQDRQFILSSKKLLLSDSGFYLCAGDKGLYEQYFGPGTRLTVT.

This chain links TRBV19 with TRBJ2-1, with a weak D call TRBD2 (6 bases). The CDR3 consists of 16 residues. CDR1 and CDR2 from the germline V gene are LNHDA and SQIVND (reference sequence). Trimming pared 4 bases from V and 6 bases from J, leaving 19 bases between. The CDR3 is CASSTYSGRMGNEQFF. The CDR3 DNA reads TGTGCCAGTAGTACCTATAGCGGACGAATGGGCAATGAGCAGTTCTTC.

The chain combines TRBV5-6 with TRBJ1-2; TRBD1 matches at 9 bases. V was pared by 1 base and J by 6 bases, with 10 bases of the junction left unmatched. Germline values: CDR1 SGHDT, CDR2 YYEEEE. CDR3 length: 16 amino acids. In DNA, the CDR3 is TGTGCCAGCAGCTTGTTCAGCCGGGACAGGGTAAATGGCTACACCTTC. Amino acids: CASSLFSRDRVNGYTF. Full variable domain (rest looked up from reference TRBV5-6 and TRBJ1-2): DAGVTQSPTHLIKTRGQQVTLRCSPKSGHDTVSWYQQALGQGPQFIFQYYEEEERQRGNFPDRFSGHQFPNYSSELNVNALLLGDSALYLCASSLFSRDRVNGYTFGSGTRLTVV.

The CDR3 nucleotides read TGTGCCAGCAGTTTACGAACTCCCCGCAGGGGATCTAGTTACAATGAGCAGTTCTTC. This translates into CASSLRTPRRGSSYNEQFF. The rearrangement links TRBV27 to TRBJ2-1, with a weak D call TRBD1 (6 bases). V was trimmed by 2 bases and J by 4 bases, leaving 24 bases between them. The germline V gene encodes CDR1 MNHEY and CDR2 SMNVEV (reference sequence). This CDR3 has 19 amino acids.

The V call is TRBV28, the J call TRBJ2-3; D might be TRBD1 (6 bases). This CDR3 has 15 amino acids. Per germline, CDR1 MDHEN and CDR2 SYDVKM. Trimming removed 6 bases from V and 2 bases from J, with 15 bases in between. CDR3 coding DNA: TGTGCCAGCAGCACCCAGGGGCCGACCACAGATACGCAGTATTTT. This encodes CASSTQGPTTDTQYF.

The chain is built from TRBV4-2 and TRBJ2-3; perhaps TRBD1 as D (5 bases). Trimming removed 0 bases at V and 1 base at J, with 11 bases between. CDR1 and CDR2 (germline): LGHNA, YNFKEQ. This CDR3 is built from 16 residues. In DNA form, the CDR3 reads TGTGCCAGCAGCCAAGATAGACAGTCCGGCACAGATACGCAGTATTTT. It translates to CASSQDRQSGTDTQYF.

V is TRBV19 and J is TRBJ2-1; D not certain. The CDR3 length is 13 residues. V lost 3 bases to trimming and J lost 7 bases, with 10 bases between them. Germline CDR1 and CDR2: LNHDA and SQIVND (reference sequence). This CDR3 is CASSINSDNEQFF. CDR3 DNA sequence: TGTGCCAGTAGTATTAATTCGGATAATGAGCAGTTCTTC.

As to this clone: In the same sample, other DNA sequences code for this CDR3. The chain recombines TRBV5-1 with TRBJ1-4; D unresolved. The V end lost 4 bases, the J end lost 0 bases, and 10 bases lay between the germline ends. The CDR3 sequence is 15 residues long. Germline loops: CDR1 SGHRS, CDR2 YFSETQ. The DNA of the CDR3 is TGCGCCAGCAGCCTCCCGGGTGCAACTAATGAAAAACTGTTTTTT. Its translation: CASSLPGATNEKLFF.

The chain joins TRBV21-1 to TRBJ1-1; the DNA was not compared with TRBD1, the D call given in the table. TRBV21-1 is a known pseudogene. The CDR3 has 13 residues. The CDR3 protein is CASSSLGDTEAFF. The CDR3 DNA reads as TGTGCCAGCAGCTCCTTAGGGGACACTGAAGCTTTCTTT.

The chain carries TRBV7-8 and TRBJ1-5; unclear D gene. Deletions cut 5 bases from V and 1 base from J, with 12 bases between. Germline lookup yields CDR1 SGHVS and CDR2 FQNEAQ. This CDR3 contains 15 residues. In DNA form, the CDR3 reads TGTGCCAGCAGCGAGTTAGGGCCAAGCAATCAGCCCCAGCATTTT. It is translated as CASSELGPSNQPQHF.

Comment on this clone: The sample carries other DNA sequences with the same CDR3. The gene calls are TRBV6-1 and TRBJ2-7, with TRBD1 identical over 8 bases. Germline-derived CDR1 and CDR2 are MNHNS and SASEGT. The J segment lost 3 bases and the V segment lost 7 bases, leaving 8 bases of the junction unmatched. This CDR3 comprises 14 residues. CDR3 sequence (DNA): TGTGCCAGCAAGCGAGGACAGGGCCTCTACGAGCAGTACTTC. Encoded protein: CASKRGQGLYEQYF.

The genes are TRBV5-4 and TRBJ2-7; D may match TRBD1 or TRBD2 (5 bases each). V was shortened by 2 bases and J by 3 bases, with 12 bases between the two germline ends. From germline, CDR1 is SGHNT and CDR2 YYREEE (reference sequence). There are 14 residues in the CDR3. The CDR3 protein is CASSFIGTLYEQYF. Written as DNA, the CDR3 is TGTGCCAGCAGCTTCATAGGGACCCTCTACGAGCAGTACTTC.

On this clone: Other DNA sequences in the same sample also yield this CDR3. The rearrangement joins TRBV28 to TRBJ1-5, with 8 bases that match TRBD1. CDR1 MDHEN and CDR2 SYDVKM come from the germline V gene. This CDR3 has 14 residues. V shed 3 bases, J shed 5 bases, and the junction held 3 bases outside the gene matches. CDR3 protein: CASSLGTGDQPQHF. In DNA, the CDR3 is TGTGCCAGCAGTTTGGGGACAGGTGATCAGCCCCAGCATTTT.

The rearrangement uses TRBV19 and TRBJ2-5; the D gene is possibly TRBD2 (6 bases). Germline CDR1 and CDR2: LNHDA and SQIVND (reference sequence). V lost 4 bases to trimming and J lost 2 bases, with 11 bases between them. This CDR3 comprises 14 residues. The CDR3 sequence is CASSSRRGQETQYF. CDR3 in DNA: TGTGCCAGTAGTAGTAGGCGGGGACAAGAGACCCAGTACTTC.

The J gene is TRBJ2-7, the V gene TRBV7-9; possibly TRBD1 for D (6 bases). The CDR3 extends over 16 amino acids. The germline V gene has CDR1 SEHNR and CDR2 FQNEAQ (reference sequence). The ends were cut back, 5 bases at V and 2 bases at J, with 19 bases in the middle. This CDR3 is CASSPPGVRGTYEQYF. The CDR3 DNA sequence: TGTGCCAGCAGCCCCCCCGGGGTGAGGGGGACCTACGAGCAGTACTTC.

V gene TRBV5-1 combines with J gene TRBJ1-3, with a tentative D call TRBD1 (6 bases). The V and J ends lost 5 bases and 8 bases respectively, with 17 bases between them. CDR1 is SGHRS, CDR2 YFSETQ, per germline. CDR3 size: 14 residues. CDR3 in DNA: TGCGCCAGCAGTCTCTGGGGGCCCCAGGACACCATATATTTT. This translates into CASSLWGPQDTIYF.

CDR3 protein: CASSEGLAKQYF. The CDR3 nucleotides are TGTGCCAGCAGTGAAGGACTAGCAAAGCAGTATTTT. The chain joins TRBV6-1 to TRBJ2-3; 7 nucleotides line up with TRBD2. The CDR3 contains 12 residues. The trim removed 1 base at V and 11 bases at J, leaving 3 bases unmatched. Germline V gene sequence: CDR1 MNHNS, CDR2 SASEGT.

The V and J genes are TRBV6-5 and TRBJ2-1; D is uncertain. The CDR3 spans 14 residues. The V gene's germline CDR1 is MNHEY and CDR2 SVGAGI. Trimming took off 0 bases at V and 6 bases at J, with 9 bases between the two ends. CDR3 DNA: TGTGCCAGCAGTTACTCACCAGCCAGCAATGAGCAGTTCTTC. Protein sequence: CASSYSPASNEQFF.

This rearrangement joins TRBV25-1 to TRBJ1-1; weak D call: TRBD1 (5 bases). The V gene lost 1 base and the J gene lost 0 bases, with 9 bases spanning the gap. Germline V CDR1 and CDR2: MGHDK, SYGVNS. The CDR3 length is 15 residues. The CDR3 nucleotides read TGTGCCAGCAGTGAATCGTCCAGGGTGAACACTGAAGCTTTCTTT. Amino acids: CASSESSRVNTEAFF.

This chain connects TRBV19 to TRBJ1-5; possibly TRBD1 for D (5 bases). Germline lookup yields CDR1 LNHDA and CDR2 SQIVND (reference sequence). V gave up 6 bases and J gave up 0 bases, with 18 bases separating them. The CDR3 spans 17 residues. The CDR3 bases are TGTGCCAGTAGCATCCCGGAGGGGCGGGCTAGCAATCAGCCCCAGCATTTT. Encoded protein: CASSIPEGRASNQPQHF.

The chain links TRBV6-5 to TRBJ2-3, with 8 bases lining up with TRBD1. Germline trimming cut 6 bases from V and 4 bases from J; bases unmatched to any gene: 6. The germline gives CDR1 MNHEY, CDR2 SVGAGI. The CDR3 length is 14 residues. The CDR3 sequence is CASSYRGAADTQYF. The CDR3 nucleotides are TGTGCCAGCAGCTACAGGGGGGCGGCAGATACGCAGTATTTT.

This sequence joins TRBV9 and TRBJ1-2; unclear D gene. The germline gives CDR1 SGDLS, CDR2 YYNGEE. The V gene lost 4 bases and the J gene lost 4 bases, with 20 bases spanning the gap. The CDR3 consists of 16 residues. Here the CDR3 reads CASSPTGRPPSYGYTF. As DNA, the CDR3 is TGTGCCAGCAGCCCGACGGGCAGGCCACCAAGCTATGGCTACACCTTC.

The genes are TRBV28 and TRBJ1-1, with D maybe TRBD1 (6 bases). Germline-derived CDR1 and CDR2 are MDHEN and SYDVKM. V was trimmed by 5 bases and J by 5 bases, leaving 15 bases between them. The CDR3 is 14 amino acids. As DNA, the CDR3 is TGTGCCAGCAGTGCCGGGGGGGGGCGGACTGAAGCTTTCTTT. Encoded protein: CASSAGGGRTEAFF.

V and J are TRBV27 and TRBJ2-1, with D possibly matching TRBD2 (5 bases). The V and J ends lost 8 bases and 2 bases respectively, with 13 bases between them. CDR3 length: 14 amino acids. Germline V gene lookup returns CDR1 MNHEY and CDR2 SMNVEV (reference sequence). The CDR3 loop reads CASHFGETYNEQFF. The CDR3 DNA is TGTGCCAGCCATTTCGGGGAAACCTACAATGAGCAGTTCTTC.